Below, 21 T cell receptor beta chains from the same sample are listed, as sequenced in a study of CD8 T cells in ankylosing spondylitis (dated by TCRdb to 2016 to 2017). Here is what the overall study found, with its caveats: A TCR beta motif made up of several highly homologous amino acid variants appeared to be characteristic of blood from ankylosing spondylitis patients.

These TCRs are of unknown antigen specificity. Libraries came from 5' RACE. Sequencer: Illumina HiSeq 2500. TCRdb ran its own pipeline on the public reads, namely fastp trimming at Q25 and MiXCR clone calling, and kept in-frame beta chains. One record per CDR3 amino acid sequence lists the most common genes and DNA. The sample includes some 840,000 distinct CDR3 sequences, with over 9.5% observed a single time. The ten largest make up about 0.5% of the sample. The sequenced material came from blood, either unsorted or a sorted T cell fraction (not recorded which). These TCRs come from a male donor with ankylosing spondylitis.

This clonotype was counted a few times. V and J are TRBV7-2 and TRBJ1-3; D unresolved. The CDR3 runs 13 residues. V lost 11 bases to trimming and J lost 0 bases, with 11 bases between them. The germline gives CDR1 SGHTA, CDR2 FQGNSA. The CDR3 coding sequence is TGTGCCGTGGGGTTTAGCTCTGGAAACACCATATATTTT. It specifies CAVGFSSGNTIYF.

In its sample, this clonotype was seen a few times. The V gene is TRBV20-1, the J gene TRBJ2-1, with 13 positions matching TRBD2. J was trimmed by 7 bases and V by 1 base; bases with no gene match: 7. There are 16 residues in the CDR3. Germline CDR1 and CDR2: DFQATT and SNEGSKA (reference sequence). CDR3 sequence: CSARGAGLAGDNEQFF. In DNA, the CDR3 is TGCAGTGCTAGAGGAGCCGGACTAGCGGGAGATAATGAGCAGTTCTTC.

This clonotype was detected ten times or more. This chain joins TRBV20-1 and TRBJ2-7; D remains unclear. The CDR3 covers 13 residues. Germline V lookup: CDR1 DFQATT, CDR2 SNEGSKA (reference sequence). Trimming removed 0 bases at V and 0 bases at J, with 6 bases between. In DNA form, the CDR3 reads TGCAGTGCTAGAGATCCGGTCTCCTACGAGCAGTACTTC. This encodes CSARDPVSYEQYF.

This clonotype was detected only once. The rearrangement uses TRBV4-2 and TRBJ2-1; 7 nucleotides line up with TRBD1. The V and J ends lost 1 base and 0 bases, in that order; junction bases with no gene match: 3. This CDR3 is 16 amino acids long. Germline values: CDR1 LGHNA, CDR2 YNFKEQ. In DNA form, the CDR3 reads TGTGCCAGCAGCCAAGCGACAGGGAGCTCCTACAATGAGCAGTTCTTC. Protein product: CASSQATGSSYNEQFF.

The chain has TRBV2 and TRBJ2-4, with D uncertain. Between the trimmed V and J ends, which lost 8 bases and 9 bases, there was a span of 11 bases. The CDR3 consists of 11 residues. Germline V gene lookup returns CDR1 SNHLY and CDR2 FYNNEI. The DNA for the CDR3 is TGTGCCAGCGCCGGGCTATTCATTCAGTACTTC. Protein sequence: CASAGLFIQYF.

The rearrangement links TRBV4-3 to TRBJ1-4; 8 nucleotides match TRBD1. Germline V gives CDR1 LGHNA, CDR2 YSLEER. The CDR3 has 16 amino acids. Unmatched junction bases numbered 9, after V lost 1 base and J lost 8 bases. The CDR3 protein is CASSQGTDRGGEKLFF. The CDR3 DNA sequence: TGCGCCAGCAGCCAAGGCACCGACAGGGGAGGGGAAAAACTGTTTTTT.

This clonotype has just a few counts. This chain connects TRBV5-1 to TRBJ2-1; TRBD1 or TRBD2 may be the D gene (5 bases each). The ends were cut back, 4 bases at V and 4 bases at J, with 15 bases in the middle. The CDR3 has 15 amino acids. Looked up from germline, CDR1 is SGHRS and CDR2 is YFSETQ. The CDR3 loop is CASSGGRDAYNEQFF. CDR3 nucleotide sequence: TGCGCCAGCAGCGGAGGCCGGGACGCATACAATGAGCAGTTCTTC.

The sample holds many counts of this clonotype. The gene calls are TRBV5-5 and TRBJ2-7; no reliable D call. The CDR3 consists of 14 residues. Germline-derived CDR1 and CDR2 are SGHKS and YYEKEE (reference sequence). The V gene lost 4 bases and the J gene lost 5 bases, with 16 bases spanning the gap. The CDR3 nucleotides read TGTGCCAGCAGCCCCCGCGCGGCGTCCGACGAGCAGTACTTC. As protein: CASSPRAASDEQYF.

This clonotype was seen repeatedly, ten times or more. V gene TRBV7-2 combines with J gene TRBJ1-2; 8 nucleotides match TRBD1. The germline gives CDR1 SGHTA, CDR2 FQGNSA. The CDR3 is 15 residues long. The trim removed 5 bases at V and 2 bases at J, leaving 7 bases unmatched. This CDR3 reads CASSPGQATNYGYTF. In DNA form, the CDR3 reads TGTGCCAGCAGCCCGGGACAGGCAACCAACTATGGCTACACCTTC.

The chain combines TRBV6-1 with TRBJ2-2; D is undetermined. The CDR3 loop spans 13 amino acids. The germline V gene has CDR1 MNHNS and CDR2 SASEGT. V gave up 7 bases and J gave up 3 bases, with 9 bases separating them. The CDR3: CASTIRDTGELFF. Here the CDR3 DNA reads TGTGCCAGCACAATCCGGGACACCGGGGAGCTGTTTTTT.

This sequence joins TRBV29-1 and TRBJ1-1; D gene uncertain. V was pared by 6 bases and J by 3 bases, with 17 bases between. Germline V lookup: CDR1 SQVTM, CDR2 ANQGSEA. The CDR3 runs 14 residues. The DNA of the CDR3 is TGCAGCGTGCATACTCAAAATTTGGACACTGAAGCTTTCTTT. As protein: CSVHTQNLDTEAFF.

This clonotype was seen ten or more times. The chain couples TRBV10-3 to TRBJ2-3; either TRBD1 or TRBD2 may supply D (6 bases each). This CDR3 spans 16 amino acids. V was clipped by 3 bases and J by 3 bases, with 16 bases between them. The germline gives CDR1 ENHRY, CDR2 SYGVKD. This chain's CDR3 is CAISEQGGGSTDTQYF. CDR3 DNA: TGTGCCATCAGTGAACAGGGAGGAGGGAGTACAGATACGCAGTATTTT.

This clonotype was picked up a small number of times. This sequence joins TRBV7-9 and TRBJ1-1; the D is unclear. The CDR3 is made up of 12 amino acids. The ends were cut back, 5 bases at V and 11 bases at J, with 15 bases in the middle. Germline assignment: CDR1 SEHNR and CDR2 FQNEAQ (reference sequence). CDR3 DNA sequence: TGTGCCAGCAGCCTTCCGATTGGTAACGCTTTCTTT. Protein product: CASSLPIGNAFF.

The rearrangement uses TRBV24-1 and TRBJ1-2; perhaps TRBD1 as D (6 bases). The CDR3 runs to 16 residues. Germline CDR1 and CDR2: KGHDR and SFDVKD. V lost 4 bases and J 2 bases, leaving 16 bases between the germline ends. CDR3 region: CATSDPGQRYNYGYTF. Written as DNA, the CDR3 is TGTGCCACCAGTGACCCCGGACAGAGATACAACTATGGCTACACCTTC.

This clonotype was seen only a few times. This chain joins TRBV29-1 and TRBJ1-1, with 7 nucleotides matching TRBD1. The CDR3 spans 13 residues. With 7 bases clipped from V and 0 bases from J, the junction kept 5 bases outside the gene matches. Germline CDR1 SQVTM, CDR2 ANQGSEA. The DNA for the CDR3 is TGCAGCGCCATGGGACAGATGAACACTGAAGCTTTCTTT. Translating gives CSAMGQMNTEAFF.

This sequence joins TRBV29-1 and TRBJ2-7; D perhaps matches TRBD1 (6 bases). Trimming shortened V by 4 bases and J by 8 bases, and 21 bases separated the two germline ends. The germline CDR1 and CDR2 sequences are SQVTM and ANQGSEA. This CDR3 contains 14 residues. This CDR3 reads CSVGEQGPERKQYF. The CDR3 DNA is TGCAGCGTTGGGGAACAGGGACCGGAGAGGAAGCAGTACTTC.

This clonotype was seen more than once but under ten times. The chain uses TRBV5-8 and TRBJ1-5; D may be TRBD1 (6 bases). The ends were cut back, 4 bases at V and 0 bases at J, with 14 bases in the middle. CDR3 size: 16 residues. CDR1 is SGHTS, CDR2 YDEGEE, per germline. CDR3 nucleotide sequence: TGTGCCAGCAGCCATGGACAGCTGTATAGCAATCAGCCCCAGCATTTT. Translation gives CASSHGQLYSNQPQHF.

The V gene is TRBV6-2 or TRBV6-3, the J gene TRBJ1-2; perhaps TRBD1 as D (5 bases). V lost 1 base, J lost 6 bases, and 12 bases lay in between. Germline V lookup: CDR1 MNHEY, CDR2 SVGEGT. The CDR3 extends over 14 amino acids. The CDR3 DNA follows: TGTGCCAGCAGTTACTTGGAGGGGTATAATGGCTACACCTTC. This translates into CASSYLEGYNGYTF.

This clonotype has just a few counts. J is TRBJ2-4 and V is TRBV5-1; the D is unclear. This CDR3 is built from 16 residues. Germline CDR1 and CDR2: SGHRS and YFSETQ. The V gene lost 0 bases and the J gene lost 1 base, with 11 bases spanning the gap. The CDR3 DNA follows: TGCGCCAGCAGCTTGGGAACGCCCCGTGCCAAAAACATTCAGTACTTC. It translates to CASSLGTPRAKNIQYF.

The chain employs TRBV2 and TRBJ1-4; no firm D call. V was trimmed by 7 bases and J by 6 bases, leaving 21 bases between them. This CDR3 region has 16 residues. Germline V gene lookup returns CDR1 SNHLY and CDR2 FYNNEI. This chain's CDR3 is CASTYTVGVLDEKLFF. The CDR3 nucleotides are TGTGCCAGCACTTACACCGTAGGAGTACTAGATGAAAAACTGTTTTTT.

This sequence joins TRBV7-9 and TRBJ2-1; 9 nucleotides align to TRBD1. In germline, CDR1 is SEHNR, CDR2 FQNEAQ (reference sequence). The CDR3 has 13 amino acids. After removal of 5 bases from V and 8 bases from J, the junction contained 4 bases not matched to a gene. CDR3 sequence (DNA): TGTGCCAGCAGCCCTACAGGGGGCTATGAGCAGTTCTTC. Translating gives CASSPTGGYEQFF.